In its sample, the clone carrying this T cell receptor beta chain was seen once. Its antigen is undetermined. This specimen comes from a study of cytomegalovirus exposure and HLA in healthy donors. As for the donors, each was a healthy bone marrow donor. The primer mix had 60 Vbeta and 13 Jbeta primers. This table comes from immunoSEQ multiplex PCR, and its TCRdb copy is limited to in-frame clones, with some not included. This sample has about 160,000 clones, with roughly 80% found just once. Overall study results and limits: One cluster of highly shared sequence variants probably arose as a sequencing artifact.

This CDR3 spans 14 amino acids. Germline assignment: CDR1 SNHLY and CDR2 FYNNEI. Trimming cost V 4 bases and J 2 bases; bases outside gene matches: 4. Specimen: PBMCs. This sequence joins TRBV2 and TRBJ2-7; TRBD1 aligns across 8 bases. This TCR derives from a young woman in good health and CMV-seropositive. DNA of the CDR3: TGTGCCAGCAGTGTGGAGACAGGGGCCTACGAGCAGTACTTC. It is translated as CASSVETGAYEQYF.